This section outlines one T cell receptor beta chain sequence together with its context. What it binds is not known. This record comes from a study of type 1 and type 2 diabetes patients. Across the whole study: The whole study generated approximately 20 million paired-end reads. Study-level points and caveats: Some T1D-only expanded clones might appear in more T2D or control samples.

PCR was run on genomic DNA. The TCR beta CDR3 region was amplified using 30 forward and 13 reverse primers. TCRdb reanalysed the multiplex PCR reads using MiXCR and keeps one entry per CDR3 protein. The sample shows fewer than 300,000 distinct CDR3 sequences, around 47% of them seen only once. Each diabetic donor fulfilled classification criteria for either type 1 or type 2. V lost 3 bases and J lost 7, with 10 bases in between. The germline gives CDR1 GTSNPN, CDR2 SVGIG (reference sequence). The CDR3 totals 12 residues. This receptor was obtained from a man aged 18 to 30 with type 2 diabetes. This sequence joins TRBV30 and TRBJ2-1; the D is unclear. The material sequenced was peripheral blood mononuclear cells (PBMCs). This CDR3 is CAWRGGYNEQFF. The CDR3 region has the DNA TGTGCCTGGAGGGGCGGATATAATGAGCAGTTCTTC.